Sequencing of this T cell receptor (beta chain) was carried out in a study of ipilimumab plus nivolumab after autologous stem cell transplantation. This clone was seen a few times. Through week 26, nivolumab 3 mg/kg IV was given weeks 1, 4, 7, 10, then biweekly. Looked up from germline, CDR1 is SGHRS and CDR2 is YFSETQ. This CDR3 has 16 residues. Trimming stripped 4 bases from V and 4 bases from J, with 18 bases between. Clones were sequenced by immunoSEQ multiplex PCR, and TCRdb holds only the in-frame ones, with some missing. In the table there are about 9,800 clones, 55% to 75% of which are singletons.

The source of this sequence is a female donor with multiple myeloma. The material was PBMCs, obtained in a trial of ipilimumab plus nivolumab as post-transplant consolidation. The rearrangement uses TRBV5-1 and TRBJ1-3, with unresolved D. The CDR3 DNA reads TGCGCCAGCAGCCCTGACCCGGGTGTAGCAGGAAACACCATATATTTT. Protein product: CASSPDPGVAGNTIYF.